This TCR beta chain originates from a study of blood T cell repertoires in COVID-19. The overall study: Collection of acute and convalescent COVID-19 samples took place in the United States, Italy and Spain. T cells, B-cell-depleted T cells, or PBMCs supplied cDNA or gDNA.

Using immunoSEQ multiplex PCR, the repertoire was profiled, and TCRdb retains in-frame clones only, with some absent. The sample lists 110,000 to 150,000 clones, about 87% occurring once. The sample holds one count of this clone. This CDR3 spans 13 amino acids. Trimming left V 10 bases short and J 3 bases short, with 13 bases between. In germline, CDR1 is LNHDA, CDR2 SQIVND (reference sequence). The source material was PBMCs or T cells enriched from blood (not recorded which). This receptor was taken from a man in his sixties who had recovered from COVID-19. The chain links TRBV19 to TRBJ1-5; weak D call: TRBD1 (5 bases). This CDR3 reads CAIAGVHNQPQHF. CDR3 nucleotide sequence: TGTGCCATAGCGGGGGTTCACAATCAGCCCCAGCATTTT.